This TCR beta chain came from a study of memory CD4+ T cells and cytomegalovirus serostatus (dated by TCRdb to between 2018 and 2021). At the level of the whole study: The 35 or so healthy Belgian adults in the cohort included 9 who were CMV seropositive and approximately 25 who were CMV seronegative. The study sequenced CD4+ memory TCRbeta repertoires of a Belgian cohort with known cytomegalovirus serostatus to replicate a published TCR-based CMV serostatus classifier. General study outcomes and caveats: CMV serostatus prediction reached a median bootstrapped AUC of about 0.96 with the original framework and 0.9 to 0.93 with a US-trained random forest. Unlike the original study, which covered naive and memory CD4+ and CD8+ populations, the Belgian study sequenced only CD4+CD45RO+ memory cells. A median bootstrapped AUC of approximately 0.95 with a 95% CI of 0.76-1.00 was achieved on the Belgian cohort by the original-framework classifier. Of fewer than 200 previously reported CMV-associated TCRbeta sequences, about 68 appeared in the CD4+ memory repertoires, each in one to five individuals. The results were interpreted as suggesting that the CMV-associated TCR signature is largely present in the CD4+ memory repertoire.

For this clone: The antigen it binds to is not known. No clone much larger than this one lies a single base away; base qualities are absent.

A FACSAria II was used to sort memory CD4+ T cells, defined as single viable CD3+CD4+CD8-CD45RO+ cells. CMV serostatus was determined using a Roche Elecsys assay that detects serum IgG against CMV pp150, pp28, p38 and p52. Once the samples were thawed, total CD4+ T cells were enriched through positive selection using CD4 magnetic microbeads. The samples came from a separate study whose specific focus was interrogating the CD4+ T cell memory repertoire. Peripheral blood mononuclear cells were isolated and cryopreserved according to standard operating procedures, and serum was stored at -80 degrees C. Staining used CD3-PerCP (BW264/56), CD4-APC (RPA-T4), CD45RO-PE (UCHT1) and CD8-Pacific Orange (3B5) antibodies, with Sytox blue excluding non-viable cells. The Quick-DNA Microprep Kit was used to extract genomic DNA from the sorted cells. Amplification of TCRbeta DNA was done with the immunoSEQ hsTCRbeta kit, following the protocol from the manufacturer. TCRbeta libraries were sequenced on an Illumina MiSeq instrument. On the authors' methods: Following removal of out-of-frame sequences, 2 million to 2.5 million distinct TCRbeta sequences were retained, with an average of about 70,000 per individual. Each individual was scored according to the count of 160 or so previously reported CMV-associated TCRbeta sequences and the total productive distinct TCRbeta count. A beta-binomial model was reimplemented in Python, and scikit-learn random forests with default parameters were trained on US cohort data. Classifier performance on the Belgian cohort was summarized as median AUC with percentile confidence intervals calculated over 10,000 bootstrap iterations. TCRdb stores this immuneACCESS table with in-frame sequences only. Part of the clones is absent; in the studies checked, under half of the shortfall reflects unresolved V genes, and no reason is known for the rest. The V and J calls and clone size come from that table; D and trimming were worked out from the DNA. The sample table lists about 75,000 clones, around 82% of them with a count of one. The ten top clones hold about 2.5% of the sample.

Sequences SGDLS (CDR1) and YYNGEE (CDR2) are obtained from the germline V gene. Trimming costs V 5 bases and J 3 bases, and their ends lie 13 bases apart. CDR3 length: 14 amino acids, cysteine to phenylalanine. The entry retains the CDR3 DNA only, 42 bases that are in frame from base 1. The specimen was memory CD4+ T cells from blood. The chain is made from TRBV9 and TRBJ2-3; D gene: possibly TRBD1, on 5 matching bases. The clonotype was recovered from an adult in good health and CMV-seropositive. The CDR3 corresponds to CASREYRSTDTQYF. The sequenced DNA: TGTGCCAGCAGGGAATACAGGTCGACAGATACGCAGTATTTT.